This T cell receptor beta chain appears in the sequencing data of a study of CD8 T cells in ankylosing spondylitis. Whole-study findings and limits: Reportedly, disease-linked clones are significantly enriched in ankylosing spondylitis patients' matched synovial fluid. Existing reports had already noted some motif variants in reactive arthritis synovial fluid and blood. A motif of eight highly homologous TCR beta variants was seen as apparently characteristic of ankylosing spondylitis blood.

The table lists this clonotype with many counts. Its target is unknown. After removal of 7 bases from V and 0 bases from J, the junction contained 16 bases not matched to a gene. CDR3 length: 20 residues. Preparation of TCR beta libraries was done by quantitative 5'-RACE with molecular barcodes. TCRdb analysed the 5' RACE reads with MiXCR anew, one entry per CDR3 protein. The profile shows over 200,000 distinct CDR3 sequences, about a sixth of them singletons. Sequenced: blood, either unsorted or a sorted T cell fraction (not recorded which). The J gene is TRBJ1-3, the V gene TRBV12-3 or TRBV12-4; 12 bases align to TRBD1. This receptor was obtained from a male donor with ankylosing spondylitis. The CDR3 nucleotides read TGTGCCAGCATCCGAGAAGAGGGACAGGGGGCCCCGCACTCTGGAAACACCATATATTTT. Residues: CASIREEGQGAPHSGNTIYF.